One T cell receptor beta chain is described in this entry. Antigen: not known. The CDR3 runs to 16 residues. The junction had 9 bases not matched to a gene; V was cut back by 2 bases and J by 3 bases. The germline V gene has CDR1 LNHDA and CDR2 SQIVND (reference sequence). This specimen comes from a study of T cell repertoires in cytomegalovirus infection. Turning to the study itself: In public TCR beta signatures, there were indications of both CMV infection and matching HLA type.

Study results and caveats: People with CMV and the relevant HLA were identified by cumulative public TCR beta family frequency.

TCRdb used MiXCR to reprocess the reads, holding one entry per CDR3 protein. The table lists approximately 990,000 distinct CDR3 sequences, about a third of them singletons. The sample consisted of cultured CD8+ T cells from PBMCs, taken from culture after CMV antigen stimulation. The rearrangement joins TRBV19 to TRBJ1-2; 7 bases map to TRBD1. This TCR derives from a human donor in good health (CMV status not recorded). Some clones in this sample may be carry-over from other donors' samples. CDR3 residues: CASSITWQGDDYGYTF. CDR3 sequence (DNA): TGTGCCAGTAGTATAACTTGGCAGGGGGATGACTATGGCTACACCTTC.